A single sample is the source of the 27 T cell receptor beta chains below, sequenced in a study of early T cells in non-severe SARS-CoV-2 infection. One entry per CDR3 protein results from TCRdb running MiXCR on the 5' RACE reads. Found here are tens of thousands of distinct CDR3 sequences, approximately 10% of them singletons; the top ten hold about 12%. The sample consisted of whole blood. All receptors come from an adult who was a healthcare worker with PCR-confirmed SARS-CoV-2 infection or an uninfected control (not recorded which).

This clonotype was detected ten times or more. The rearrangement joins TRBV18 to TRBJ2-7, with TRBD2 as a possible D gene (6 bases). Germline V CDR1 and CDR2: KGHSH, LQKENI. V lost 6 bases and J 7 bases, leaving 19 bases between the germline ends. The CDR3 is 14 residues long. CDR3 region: CASSKGGTTLEQYF. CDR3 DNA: TGTGCCAGCTCCAAGGGAGGAACTACGTTGGAGCAGTACTTC.

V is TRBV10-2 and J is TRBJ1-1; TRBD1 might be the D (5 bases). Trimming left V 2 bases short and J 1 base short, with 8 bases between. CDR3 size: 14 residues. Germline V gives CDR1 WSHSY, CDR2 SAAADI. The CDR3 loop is CASSEAGKNTEAFF. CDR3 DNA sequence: TGCGCCAGCAGTGAGGCAGGGAAGAACACTGAAGCTTTCTTT.

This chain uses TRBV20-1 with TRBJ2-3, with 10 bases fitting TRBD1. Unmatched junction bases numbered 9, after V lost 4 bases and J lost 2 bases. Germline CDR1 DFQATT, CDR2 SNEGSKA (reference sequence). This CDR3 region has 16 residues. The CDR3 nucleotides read TGCAGTGCTATTTCCTCCGGGACAGGGGCCACAGATACGCAGTATTTT. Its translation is CSAISSGTGATDTQYF.

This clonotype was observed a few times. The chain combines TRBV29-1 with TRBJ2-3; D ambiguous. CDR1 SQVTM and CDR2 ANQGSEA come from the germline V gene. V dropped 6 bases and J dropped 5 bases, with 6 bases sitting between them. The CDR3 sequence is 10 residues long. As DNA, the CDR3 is TGCAGCGTCCAAGAAGATACGCAGTATTTT. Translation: CSVQEDTQYF.

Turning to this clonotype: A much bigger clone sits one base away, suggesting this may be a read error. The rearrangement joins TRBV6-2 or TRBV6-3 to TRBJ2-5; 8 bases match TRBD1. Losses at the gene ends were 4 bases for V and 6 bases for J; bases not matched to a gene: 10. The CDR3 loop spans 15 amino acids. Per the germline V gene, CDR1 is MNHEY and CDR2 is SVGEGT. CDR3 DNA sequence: TGTGCCAGCAGTTCCTGGGGACAGGTCCGGCAGACCCAGTACTTC. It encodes CASSSWGQVRQTQYF.

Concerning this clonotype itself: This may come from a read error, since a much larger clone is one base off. The CDR3 loop reads CASRTKDSFELFF. CDR3 nucleotide sequence: TGTGCCAGCAGAACCAAGGACAGCTTTGAATTGTTCTTC. The chain is built from TRBV5-4 and TRBJ2-1; perhaps TRBD1 as D (6 bases). V was trimmed by 5 bases and J by 15 bases, leaving 21 bases between them. The CDR3 runs to 13 residues. Germline CDR1 reads SGHNT; CDR2 reads YYREEE (reference sequence).

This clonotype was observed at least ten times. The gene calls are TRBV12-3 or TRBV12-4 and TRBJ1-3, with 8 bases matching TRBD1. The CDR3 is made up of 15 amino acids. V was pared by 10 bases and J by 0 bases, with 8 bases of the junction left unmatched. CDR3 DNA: TGTGCCATCATGGACAGGGCGAACTCTGGAAACACCATATATTTT. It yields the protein CAIMDRANSGNTIYF.

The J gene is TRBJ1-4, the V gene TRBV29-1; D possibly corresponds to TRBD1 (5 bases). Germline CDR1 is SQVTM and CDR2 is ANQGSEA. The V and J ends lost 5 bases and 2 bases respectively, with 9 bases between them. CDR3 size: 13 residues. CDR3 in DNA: TGCAGCGTTTCGGGGACGACTAATGAAAAACTGTTTTTT. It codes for CSVSGTTNEKLFF.

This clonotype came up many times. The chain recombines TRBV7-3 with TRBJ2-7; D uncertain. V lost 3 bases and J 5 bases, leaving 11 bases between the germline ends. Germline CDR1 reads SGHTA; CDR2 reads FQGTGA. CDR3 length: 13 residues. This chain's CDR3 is CASSFSAYDEQYF. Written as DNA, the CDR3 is TGTGCCAGCAGCTTTTCCGCCTACGACGAGCAGTACTTC.

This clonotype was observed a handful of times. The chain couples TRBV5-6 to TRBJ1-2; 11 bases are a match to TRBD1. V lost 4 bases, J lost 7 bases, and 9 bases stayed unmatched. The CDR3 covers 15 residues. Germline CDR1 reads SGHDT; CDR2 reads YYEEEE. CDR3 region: CASSAPDRGRIGYTF. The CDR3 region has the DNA TGTGCCAGCAGCGCGCCGGACAGGGGGCGGATTGGCTACACCTTC.

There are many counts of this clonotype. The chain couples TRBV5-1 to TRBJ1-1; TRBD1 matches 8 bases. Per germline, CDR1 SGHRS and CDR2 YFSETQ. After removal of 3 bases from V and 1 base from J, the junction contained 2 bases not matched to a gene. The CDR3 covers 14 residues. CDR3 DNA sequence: TGCGCCAGCAGCTCAGGACAGGGGAACACTGAAGCTTTCTTT. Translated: CASSSGQGNTEAFF.

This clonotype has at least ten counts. The CDR3: CSVGTGSSSYNEQFF. The DNA of the CDR3 is TGCAGCGTTGGCACAGGGTCCAGCTCCTACAATGAGCAGTTCTTC. The chain recombines TRBV29-1 with TRBJ2-1; maybe TRBD1 (6 bases). The V gene's germline CDR1 is SQVTM and CDR2 ANQGSEA. The CDR3 contains 15 residues. V shed 4 bases and J shed 0 bases, with 13 bases lying between them.

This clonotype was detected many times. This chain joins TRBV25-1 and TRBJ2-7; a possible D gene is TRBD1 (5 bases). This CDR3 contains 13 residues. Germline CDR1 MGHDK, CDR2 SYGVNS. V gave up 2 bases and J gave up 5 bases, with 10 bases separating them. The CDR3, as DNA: TGTGCCAGCAGTGAACAGGGTTTGGACGAGCAGTACTTC. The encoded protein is CASSEQGLDEQYF.

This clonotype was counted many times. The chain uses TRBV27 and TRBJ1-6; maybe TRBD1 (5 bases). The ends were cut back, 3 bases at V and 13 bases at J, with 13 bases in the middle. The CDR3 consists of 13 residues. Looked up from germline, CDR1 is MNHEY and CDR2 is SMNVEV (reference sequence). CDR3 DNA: TGTGCCAGCAGTTTGGTTGGGGCCCGGCCCCTCCACTTT. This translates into CASSLVGARPLHF.

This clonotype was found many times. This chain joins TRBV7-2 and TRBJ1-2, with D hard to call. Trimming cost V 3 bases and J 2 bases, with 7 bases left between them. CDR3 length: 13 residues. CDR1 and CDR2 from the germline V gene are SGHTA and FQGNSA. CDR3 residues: CASSFVGNYGYTF. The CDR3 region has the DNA TGTGCCAGCAGCTTTGTAGGGAACTATGGCTACACCTTC.

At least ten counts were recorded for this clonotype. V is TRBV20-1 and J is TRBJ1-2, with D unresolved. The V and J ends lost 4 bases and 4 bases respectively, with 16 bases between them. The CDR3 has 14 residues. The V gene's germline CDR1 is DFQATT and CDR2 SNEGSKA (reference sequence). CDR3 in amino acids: CSATAPPKPYGYTF. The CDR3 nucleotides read TGCAGTGCTACCGCCCCACCGAAGCCCTATGGCTACACCTTC.

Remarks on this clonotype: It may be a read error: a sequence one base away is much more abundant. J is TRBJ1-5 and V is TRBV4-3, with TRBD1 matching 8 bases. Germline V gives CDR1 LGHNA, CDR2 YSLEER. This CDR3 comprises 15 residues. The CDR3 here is CASSQDLTGAQPLHF. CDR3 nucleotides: TGCGCCAGCAGCCAAGACCTGACAGGGGCTCAGCCCCTGCATTTT.

The CDR3 nucleotides read TGTGCCAGCAGTGGACAGGAGTATAATCAGCCCCAGCATTTT. Encoded protein: CASSGQEYNQPQHF. This rearrangement joins TRBV12-3 or TRBV12-4 to TRBJ1-5, with TRBD1 identical over 7 bases. The CDR3 contains 14 residues. The trim removed 5 bases at V and 4 bases at J, leaving 5 bases unmatched.

The chain's CDR3 is CASSLEPGIYEQYF. CDR3 DNA: TGTGCCAGCAGCTTAGAACCGGGGATCTACGAGCAGTACTTC. This rearrangement joins TRBV11-2 to TRBJ2-7; possible D gene TRBD2, 5 bases. V dropped 0 bases and J dropped 3 bases, with 9 bases sitting between them. The length of the CDR3 is 14 residues. In germline, CDR1 is SGHAT, CDR2 FQNNGV. Based on the CDR3 plus reference TRBV11-2 and TRBJ2-7, the full variable domain is EAGVAQSPRYKIIEKRQSVAFWCNPISGHATLYWYQQILGQGPKLLIQFQNNGVVDDSQLPKDRFSAERLKGVDSTLKIQPAKLEDSAVYLCASSLEPGIYEQYFGPGTRLTVT.

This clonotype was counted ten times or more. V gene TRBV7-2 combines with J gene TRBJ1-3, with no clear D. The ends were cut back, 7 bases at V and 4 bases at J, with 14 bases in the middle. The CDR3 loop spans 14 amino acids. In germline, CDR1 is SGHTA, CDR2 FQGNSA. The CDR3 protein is CASNTPGLGNTIYF. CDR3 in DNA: TGTGCCAGCAACACTCCCGGGTTGGGAAACACCATATATTTT.

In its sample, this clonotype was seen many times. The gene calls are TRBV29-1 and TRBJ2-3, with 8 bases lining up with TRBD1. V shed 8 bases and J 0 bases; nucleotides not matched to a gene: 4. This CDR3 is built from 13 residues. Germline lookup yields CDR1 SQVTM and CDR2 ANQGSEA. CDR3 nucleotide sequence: TGCAGCTCCACAGGGGGTAGCACAGATACGCAGTATTTT. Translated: CSSTGGSTDTQYF.

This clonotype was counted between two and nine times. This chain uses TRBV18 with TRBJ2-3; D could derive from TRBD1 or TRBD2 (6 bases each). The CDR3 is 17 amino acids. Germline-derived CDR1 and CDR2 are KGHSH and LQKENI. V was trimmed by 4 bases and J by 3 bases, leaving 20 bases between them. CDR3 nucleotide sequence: TGTGCCAGCTCACAACAACAGGGCAGGAGGGTAACAGATACGCAGTATTTT. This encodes CASSQQQGRRVTDTQYF.

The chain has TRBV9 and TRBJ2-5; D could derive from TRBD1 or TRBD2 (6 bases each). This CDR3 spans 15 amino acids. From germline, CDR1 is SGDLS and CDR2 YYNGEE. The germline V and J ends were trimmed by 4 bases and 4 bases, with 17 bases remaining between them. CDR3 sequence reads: CASSPAGRGAETQYF. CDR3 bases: TGTGCCAGCAGCCCAGCCGGAAGGGGGGCAGAGACCCAGTACTTC.

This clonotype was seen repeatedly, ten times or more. Here the CDR3 reads CASSLIDVKTQYF. The CDR3, as DNA: TGTGCCAGCAGCTTGATAGACGTGAAGACCCAGTACTTC. The rearrangement uses TRBV5-6 and TRBJ2-5; unclear D gene. The germline gives CDR1 SGHDT, CDR2 YYEEEE. CDR3 size: 13 residues. The V end was cut by 1 base, the J end by 6 bases, with 10 bases between.

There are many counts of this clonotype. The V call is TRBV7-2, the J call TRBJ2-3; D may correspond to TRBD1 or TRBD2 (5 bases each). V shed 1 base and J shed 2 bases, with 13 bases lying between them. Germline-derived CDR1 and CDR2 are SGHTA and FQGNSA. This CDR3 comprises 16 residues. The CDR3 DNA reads TGTGCCAGCAGCTTAGAAGTGGGGGAATTCACAGATACGCAGTATTTT. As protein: CASSLEVGEFTDTQYF.

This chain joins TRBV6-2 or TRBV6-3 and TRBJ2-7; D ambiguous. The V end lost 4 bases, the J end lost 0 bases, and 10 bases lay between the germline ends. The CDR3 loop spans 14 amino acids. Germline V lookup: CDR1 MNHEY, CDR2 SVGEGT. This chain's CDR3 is CASSWLGNSYEQYF. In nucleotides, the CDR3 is TGTGCCAGCAGTTGGTTAGGGAACTCCTACGAGCAGTACTTC.

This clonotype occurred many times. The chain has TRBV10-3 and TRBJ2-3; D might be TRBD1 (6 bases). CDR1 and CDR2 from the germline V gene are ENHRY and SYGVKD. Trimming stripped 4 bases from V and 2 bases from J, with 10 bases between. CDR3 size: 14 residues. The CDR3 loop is CAISGSGDTDTQYF. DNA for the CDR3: TGTGCCATCAGTGGTTCAGGGGACACAGATACGCAGTATTTT.